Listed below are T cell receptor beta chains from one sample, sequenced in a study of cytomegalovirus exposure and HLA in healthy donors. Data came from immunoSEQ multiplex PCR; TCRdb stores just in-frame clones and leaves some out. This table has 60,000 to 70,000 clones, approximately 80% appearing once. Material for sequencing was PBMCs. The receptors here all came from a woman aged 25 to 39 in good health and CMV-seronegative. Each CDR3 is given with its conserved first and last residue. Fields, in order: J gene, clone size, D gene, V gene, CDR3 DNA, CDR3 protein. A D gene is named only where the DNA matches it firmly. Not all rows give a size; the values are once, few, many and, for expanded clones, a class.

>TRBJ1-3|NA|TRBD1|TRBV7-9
TGTGCCAGCAGTTCGGGACAGTCGAGCTCTGGAAACACCATATATTTT
CASSSGQSSSGNTIYF
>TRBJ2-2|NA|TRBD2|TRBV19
TGTGCCAGTAGTAAGTGGCGGGAGGGCCGATCCGGGGAGCTGTTTTTT
CASSKWREGRSGELFF
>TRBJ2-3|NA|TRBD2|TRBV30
TGTGCCTGGGCACTAGCGGGGGGGCCGGATACGCAGTATTTT
CAWALAGGPDTQYF
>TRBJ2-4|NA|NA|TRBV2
TGTGCCAGCAGTGAAGCAAACGGTTTGGCCAAAAACATTCAGTACTTC
CASSEANGLAKNIQYF
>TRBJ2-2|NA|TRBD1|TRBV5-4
TGTGCCAGCAGCTTGGCGGGACAGCCAACCGGGGAGCTGTTTTTT
CASSLAGQPTGELFF
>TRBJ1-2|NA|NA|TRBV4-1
TGCGCCAGCAGCCAAGCGGATTCAACGGGGATCTATGGCTACACCTTC
CASSQADSTGIYGYTF
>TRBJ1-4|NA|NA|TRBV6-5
TGTGCCAGCAGTTACACAGCAACTAATGAAAAACTGTTTTTT
CASSYTATNEKLFF
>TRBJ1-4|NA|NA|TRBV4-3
TGCGCCAGCAGCCAAGGATCTCAGGGAGGTGAAAAACTGTTTTTT
CASSQGSQGGEKLFF
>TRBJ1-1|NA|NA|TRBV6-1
TGTGCCAGCAGCGACCGCGGGAACACTGAAGCTTTCTTT
CASSDRGNTEAFF
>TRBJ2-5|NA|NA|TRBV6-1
TGTGCCAGCAGTGAATGGGAGGAGACCCAGTACTTC
CASSEWEETQYF
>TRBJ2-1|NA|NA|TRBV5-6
TGTGCCAGCAGCTTGGGACTTGGAAGCTCCTACAATGAGCAGTTCTTC
CASSLGLGSSYNEQFF
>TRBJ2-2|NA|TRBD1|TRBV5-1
TGCGCCAGCAGGGATCCGGGACAGGGGAACACCGGGGAGCTGTTTTTT
CASRDPGQGNTGELFF
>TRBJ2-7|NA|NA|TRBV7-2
TGTGCCAGCAGCCTAAGGGACACTTCGCAGTACTTC
CASSLRDTSQYF
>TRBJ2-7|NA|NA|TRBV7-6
TGTGCCAGCACTCCCGCGGCGGTTACGGGGGGCAGGGCCTACGAGCAGTACTTC
CASTPAAVTGGRAYEQYF
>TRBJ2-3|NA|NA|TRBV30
TGTGCCTGGAGTGCCGGGGTTGATTTGGATACGCAGTATTTT
CAWSAGVDLDTQYF
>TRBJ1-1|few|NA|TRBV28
TGTGCCAGCAGTTTACAGTCGGGGGGCAGGGATGAAGCTTTCTTT
CASSLQSGGRDEAFF
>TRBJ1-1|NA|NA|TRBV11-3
TGTGCCAGCAGCGGGAGAGATAACACTGAAGCTTTCTTT
CASSGRDNTEAFF
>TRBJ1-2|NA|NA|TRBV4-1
TGCGCCAGCAGCCAAGATCATCGGGGGGCCACCTTC
CASSQDHRGATF
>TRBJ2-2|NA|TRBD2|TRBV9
TGTGCCAGCAGCGGCCTTCTAGCGGGAGCCGGGGAGCTGTTTTTT
CASSGLLAGAGELFF
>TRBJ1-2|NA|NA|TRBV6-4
TGTGCCAGCAGTGACTCTTACGGACTCTATGGCTACACCTTC
CASSDSYGLYGYTF
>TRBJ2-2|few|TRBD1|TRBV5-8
TGTGCCAGCAGCATCTCCGGGACAGGGTCCGCCGGGGAGCTGTTTTTT
CASSISGTGSAGELFF
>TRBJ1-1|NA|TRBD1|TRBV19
TGTGCCAGTAGTATCGGACAGGGGCAAGTGAACACTGAAGCTTTCTTT
CASSIGQGQVNTEAFF
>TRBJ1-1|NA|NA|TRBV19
TGTGCCAGTAGTATAGCATCGGGTTTGGGCACTGAAGCTTTCTTT
CASSIASGLGTEAFF
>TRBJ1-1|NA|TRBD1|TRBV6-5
TGTGCCAGCAGAGACCAAAACAGGGGCTTTGAAGCTTTCTTT
CASRDQNRGFEAFF
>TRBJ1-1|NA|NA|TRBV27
TGTGCCAGCAGTTATACATTATCGGGGAACACTGAAGCTTTCTTT
CASSYTLSGNTEAFF
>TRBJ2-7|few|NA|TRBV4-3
TGCGCCAGCAGCCAAGTTGTAGACAGCTACGAGCAGTACTTC
CASSQVVDSYEQYF
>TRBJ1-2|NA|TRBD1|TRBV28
TGTGCCAGCAGTCCTCATGGGACAGGGGGAGATTTAGGGTATGGCTACACCTTC
CASSPHGTGGDLGYGYTF
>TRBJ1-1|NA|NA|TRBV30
TGTGCCTGGAGTTTTAGGGGCACTGAAGCTTTCTTT
CAWSFRGTEAFF
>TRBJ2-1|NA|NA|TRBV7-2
TGTGCCAGCAGCCGGCGGGGGCCGAATGAGCAGTTCTTC
CASSRRGPNEQFF
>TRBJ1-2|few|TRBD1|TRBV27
TGTGCCAGCAGTTTAACCGCAGGGGGCGTTATCTATGGCTACACCTTC
CASSLTAGGVIYGYTF
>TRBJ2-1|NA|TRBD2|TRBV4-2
TGTGCCAGCAGCCAAGAGGAGAATGGGCTAGCGGGAGGATATGATGAGCAGTTCTTC
CASSQEENGLAGGYDEQFF
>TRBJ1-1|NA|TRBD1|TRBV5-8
TGTGCCAGCAGCCTGGACAGGGGCGTATCTGAAGCTTTCTTT
CASSLDRGVSEAFF
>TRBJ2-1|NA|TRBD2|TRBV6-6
TGTGCCAGCAGTCCCATTTTTGGCGGGAGGAATGAGCAGTTCTTC
CASSPIFGGRNEQFF
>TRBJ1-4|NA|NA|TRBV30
TGTGCCTGGGCAGGGCAGGCTAATGAAAAACTGTTTTTT
CAWAGQANEKLFF
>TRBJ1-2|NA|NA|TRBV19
TGTGCCAGTGAGGGAGGAACGGATATCAATGGCTACACCTTC
CASEGGTDINGYTF
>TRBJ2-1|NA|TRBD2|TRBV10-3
TGTGCCATCAGGGGACTAGCGGGGGACCTCAATGAGCAGTTCTTC
CAIRGLAGDLNEQFF
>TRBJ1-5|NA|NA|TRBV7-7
TGTGCTAGCAGCCCCGGCTTAGCTCAGCCCCAGCATTTT
CASSPGLAQPQHF
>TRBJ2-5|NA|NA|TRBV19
TGTGCCAGTAGTGATGGGTGGGGGCGAGGGGAGACCCAGTACTTC
CASSDGWGRGETQYF
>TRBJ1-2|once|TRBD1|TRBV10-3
TGTGCCATCAGTGAGATCTCAGACAGGGAGGGCTACACCTTC
CAISEISDREGYTF
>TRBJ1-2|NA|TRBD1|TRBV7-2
TGTGCCAGCAGCCCACGGGACAGCTCCTATGGCTACACCTTC
CASSPRDSSYGYTF
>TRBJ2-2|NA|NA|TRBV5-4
TGTGCCAGCAGCTACGGGACAATCAACACCGGGGAGCTGTTTTTT
CASSYGTINTGELFF
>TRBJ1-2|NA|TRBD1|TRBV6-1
TGTGCCAGCAGTGAAGCGGGCTCTTGGACAGGGGTAAACTATGGCTACACCTTC
CASSEAGSWTGVNYGYTF
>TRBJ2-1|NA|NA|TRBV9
TGTGCCAGCAGCGTAGTGGCAGCGGACTCCTACAATGAGCAGTTCTTC
CASSVVAADSYNEQFF
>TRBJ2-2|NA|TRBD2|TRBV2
TGTGCCAGCAGGGATCCGGGACTAGACACCGGGGAGCTGTTTTTT
CASRDPGLDTGELFF
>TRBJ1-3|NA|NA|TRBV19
TGTGCCAGTAGTATTTTTTCGGGGTTCTCTGGAAACACCATATATTTT
CASSIFSGFSGNTIYF
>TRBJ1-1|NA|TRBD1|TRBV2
TGTGCCAGCAGTGAAAGGGGACAGATAAGCACTGAAGCTTTCTTT
CASSERGQISTEAFF
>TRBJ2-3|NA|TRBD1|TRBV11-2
TGTGCCAGCAGCTCGACACCGGGACAGCGCACAGATACGCAGTATTTT
CASSSTPGQRTDTQYF
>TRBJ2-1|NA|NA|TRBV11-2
TGTGCCAGCAGGTCGTCAGGTGTTTACAATGAGCAGTTCTTC
CASRSSGVYNEQFF
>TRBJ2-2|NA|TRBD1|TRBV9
TGTGCCAGCAGCCCCCGGACAGGGGCGACGAACACCGGGGAGCTGTTTTTT
CASSPRTGATNTGELFF
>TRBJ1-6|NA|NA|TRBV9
TGTGCCAGCAGCGTAGTGGGAGGACCCCTCCACTTT
CASSVVGGPLHF
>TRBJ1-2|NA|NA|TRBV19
TGTGCCAGTAGTACGGGCTATGGCTACACCTTC
CASSTGYGYTF
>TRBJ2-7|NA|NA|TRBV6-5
TGTGCCAGCAGTTACTCGGCAGGACTTGGCTACGAGCAGTACTTC
CASSYSAGLGYEQYF
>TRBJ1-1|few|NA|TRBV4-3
TGCGCCAGCAGCCAAGTGGCGGGGGGGAACACTGAAGCTTTCTTT
CASSQVAGGNTEAFF
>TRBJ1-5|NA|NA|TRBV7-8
TGTGCCAGCAGCTTCGGCGGAAAGAATCAGCCCCAGCATTTT
CASSFGGKNQPQHF
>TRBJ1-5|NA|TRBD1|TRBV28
TGTGCCAGCAGTTTGGCAGACAGGGATCAGCCCCAGCATTTT
CASSLADRDQPQHF
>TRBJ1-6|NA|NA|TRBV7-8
TGTGCCAGCAGCTTAGTACAGGTCACTAATTCACCCCTCCACTTT
CASSLVQVTNSPLHF
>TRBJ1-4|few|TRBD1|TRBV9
TGTGCCAGCAGCGCCGGGACAGCCAACGGTGAAAAACTGTTTTTT
CASSAGTANGEKLFF
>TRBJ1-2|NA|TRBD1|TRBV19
TGTGCCAGTAGTTCCGGGACAGCGCCATATGGCTACACCTTC
CASSSGTAPYGYTF
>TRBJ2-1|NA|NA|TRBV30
TGTGCCTGGAGTAACAGGGAACCCTACAATGAGCAGTTCTTC
CAWSNREPYNEQFF
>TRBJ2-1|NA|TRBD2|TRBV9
TGTGCCAGCAGCGTAGCTGGACTAGAAGGTAATGAGCAGTTCTTC
CASSVAGLEGNEQFF